The 20 T cell receptor beta chains given below trace back to one sample, sequenced in a study of control samples from healthy donors and cancer patients. Some clones are missing from TCRdb's copy, which holds only in-frame ones; the method was immunoSEQ multiplex PCR. Here the sample spans 150,000 to 200,000 clones, around nine tenths being singletons. Sequencing was performed on blood. These receptors were collected from a man aged 25-45 years in good health.

The CDR3 DNA is TGTGCCAGCAGTGGTAGCAATCAGCCCCAGCATTTT. Protein: CASSGSNQPQHF. This chain joins TRBV28 and TRBJ1-5, with unresolved D. Germline values: CDR1 MDHEN, CDR2 SYDVKM. This CDR3 comprises 12 residues. V gave up 5 bases and J gave up 0 bases, with 2 bases separating them.

The chain couples TRBV7-9 to TRBJ2-5; D remains unclear. V gave up 6 bases and J gave up 5 bases, with 16 bases separating them. Looked up from germline, CDR1 is SEHNR and CDR2 is FQNEAQ (reference sequence). The CDR3 consists of 14 residues. The CDR3 DNA follows: TGTGCCAGCAGTTCGGTCCCGCCTGGGGAGACCCAGTACTTC. Residues: CASSSVPPGETQYF. The full variable domain, its missing parts supplied by reference TRBV7-9 and TRBJ2-5, is DTGVSQNPRHKITKRGQNVTFRCDPISEHNRLYWYRQTLGQGPEFLTYFQNEAQLEKSRLLSDRFSAERPKGSFSTLEIQRTEQGDSAMYLCASSSVPPGETQYFGPGTRLLVL.

There are a few counts of this clone. The V call is TRBV7-3, the J call TRBJ2-2; no definite D call. Germline V gives CDR1 SGHTA, CDR2 FQGTGA. The CDR3 covers 16 residues. Trimming stripped 5 bases from V and 7 bases from J, with 20 bases between. The CDR3 here is CASSPGLLSDGGELFF. CDR3 coding DNA: TGTGCCAGCAGCCCCGGCCTACTGAGCGACGGCGGGGAGCTGTTTTTT.

The rearrangement joins TRBV6-1 to TRBJ1-2; D is undetermined. Germline V gives CDR1 MNHNS, CDR2 SASEGT. V lost 3 bases, J lost 0 bases, and 11 bases lay in between. This CDR3 comprises 15 residues. The CDR3 spells CASSDQPASNYGYTF. CDR3 nucleotide sequence: TGTGCCAGCAGTGACCAGCCAGCTTCTAACTATGGCTACACCTTC.

This clone has a single count. The rearrangement links TRBV7-8 to TRBJ1-2; 10 positions agree with TRBD1. Germline V gene sequence: CDR1 SGHVS, CDR2 FQNEAQ. Trimming cost V 4 bases and J 8 bases; bases outside gene matches: 10. The CDR3 contains 15 residues. CDR3 residues: CASSWGGQGSEGYTF. The CDR3 coding sequence is TGTGCCAGCAGCTGGGGGGGACAGGGGTCGGAGGGCTACACCTTC. Full variable domain (rest looked up from reference TRBV7-8 and TRBJ1-2): GAGVSQSPRYKVAKRGQDVALRCDPISGHVSLFWYQQALGQGPEFLTYFQNEAQLDKSGLPSDRFFAERPEGSVSTLKIQRTQQEDSAVYLCASSWGGQGSEGYTFGSGTRLTVV.

This clone was seen more than once but under ten times. CDR3 coding DNA: TGTGCCAGCAGCGTCCAACAGGGCGCGAGAAACACCATATATTTT. Protein product: CASSVQQGARNTIYF. The chain links TRBV5-4 to TRBJ1-3, with a weak D call TRBD1 (6 bases). CDR3 length: 15 amino acids. The ends were cut back, 4 bases at V and 5 bases at J, with 16 bases in the middle. From germline, CDR1 is SGHNT and CDR2 YYREEE (reference sequence). The whole variable domain, filled in from reference TRBV5-4 and TRBJ1-3, reads ETGVTQSPTHLIKTRGQQVTLRCSSQSGHNTVSWYQQALGQGPQFIFQYYREEENGRGNFPPRFSGLQFPNYSSELNVNALELDDSALYLCASSVQQGARNTIYFGEGSWLTVV.

The V call is TRBV27, the J call TRBJ1-6; unclear D gene. The germline V gene encodes CDR1 MNHEY and CDR2 SMNVEV (reference sequence). Between the trimmed V and J ends, which lost 2 bases and 9 bases, there was a span of 11 bases. This CDR3 is built from 14 residues. DNA for the CDR3: TGTGCCAGCAGTTTAGGGCGGTGGGGTTCACCCCTCCACTTT. This sequence encodes CASSLGRWGSPLHF.

The chain couples TRBV29-1 to TRBJ1-1, with TRBD1 matching 7 bases. The germline gives CDR1 SQVTM, CDR2 ANQGSEA. V was clipped by 4 bases and J by 5 bases; unmatched bases: 4. The CDR3 consists of 12 residues. The CDR3 nucleotides read TGCAGCGTTGTAGGGGACAGTACTGAAGCTTTCTTT. It is translated as CSVVGDSTEAFF.

The genes are TRBV19 and TRBJ1-5, with D hard to call. The CDR3 is 12 residues long. V was pared by 10 bases and J by 0 bases, with 7 bases between. Germline V gene sequence: CDR1 LNHDA, CDR2 SQIVND (reference sequence). CDR3 DNA: TGTGCCACCCGAAATAGCAATCAGCCCCAGCATTTT. This sequence encodes CATRNSNQPQHF.

The chain joins TRBV5-4 to TRBJ1-2; 9 nucleotides match TRBD1. The ends lost 3 bases at V and 4 bases at J; junction bases unmatched: 7. The CDR3 is 15 amino acids. The V gene's germline CDR1 is SGHNT and CDR2 YYREEE (reference sequence). CDR3 protein: CASSSDRGPIYGYTF. The CDR3 DNA reads as TGTGCCAGCAGCTCGGACAGGGGACCGATCTATGGCTACACCTTC.

The chain uses TRBV29-1 and TRBJ2-7; D unresolved. The CDR3 spans 11 residues. V lost 7 bases and J lost 5, with 12 bases in between. Germline CDR1 and CDR2: SQVTM and ANQGSEA. DNA of the CDR3: TGCAGCGCCATTTCCCTCGACGAGCAGTACTTC. This sequence encodes CSAISLDEQYF.

The chain recombines TRBV25-1 with TRBJ2-2, with a tentative D call TRBD2 (6 bases). Trimming removed 0 bases at V and 9 bases at J, with 11 bases between. The CDR3 is 14 residues long. Germline CDR1 reads MGHDK; CDR2 reads SYGVNS. The CDR3 sequence: CASSEYLRERELFF. The CDR3 coding sequence is TGTGCCAGCAGTGAATATTTACGGGAGAGGGAGCTGTTTTTT.

The CDR3 region has the DNA TGTGCCAGCAGATTAGGGGGCTTGAACACTGAAGCTTTCTTT. Its translation is CASRLGGLNTEAFF. This rearrangement joins TRBV14 to TRBJ1-1, with TRBD1 matching over 7 bases. V lost 6 bases, J lost 0 bases, and 4 bases stayed unmatched. The germline V gene has CDR1 SGHDN and CDR2 FVKESK. The CDR3 runs 14 residues.

The chain is built from TRBV18 and TRBJ2-3; no clear D gene. CDR3 length: 13 residues. Germline V gene data show CDR1 as KGHSH and CDR2 as LQKENI. V lost 3 bases and J lost 4, with 8 bases in between. The CDR3 is CASSPREADTQYF. CDR3 bases: TGTGCCAGCTCACCGCGAGAGGCAGATACGCAGTATTTT.

The chain uses TRBV2 and TRBJ2-6, with no clear D. The CDR3 length is 15 residues. Trimming left V 8 bases short and J 3 bases short, with 14 bases between. CDR1 is SNHLY, CDR2 FYNNEI, per germline. CDR3 bases: TGTGCCAGCTTCCCTGGGCCCCTTGGGGCCAACGTCCTGACTTTC. It translates to CASFPGPLGANVLTF.

This chain's CDR3 is CASSLVTGPRGKLFF. CDR3 coding DNA: TGTGCCAGCAGCTTAGTTACGGGACCACGGGGAAAACTGTTTTTT. The V and J genes are TRBV11-2 and TRBJ1-4; a weak D match, TRBD1 (5 bases). V was cut by 1 base and J by 10 bases, with 16 bases left in between. The CDR3 extends over 15 amino acids. Germline V CDR1 and CDR2: SGHAT, FQNNGV. The full variable domain, rest sourced from reference TRBV11-2 and TRBJ1-4, is EAGVAQSPRYKIIEKRQSVAFWCNPISGHATLYWYQQILGQGPKLLIQFQNNGVVDDSQLPKDRFSAERLKGVDSTLKIQPAKLEDSAVYLCASSLVTGPRGKLFFGSGTQLSVL.

This clone has just one count. This chain joins TRBV4-1 and TRBJ2-7, with 7 bases matching TRBD1. The germline V gene encodes CDR1 MGHRA and CDR2 YSYEKL. Unmatched junction bases numbered 13, after V lost 0 bases and J lost 5 bases. CDR3 length: 17 residues. CDR3 sequence (DNA): TGCGCCAGCAGCCAAGACCCGGGGCAGGGGGTCGGCGACGAGCAGTACTTC. It encodes CASSQDPGQGVGDEQYF.

V gene TRBV7-6 combines with J gene TRBJ1-6; 7 positions agree with TRBD1. Trimming at V came to 5 bases and at J to 9 bases, leaving 19 bases not matched to a gene. CDR3 length: 18 amino acids. Germline CDR1 SGHVS, CDR2 FNYEAQ. This CDR3 is CASSPRPPTGDSRSPLHF. The CDR3 DNA is TGTGCCAGCAGCCCCCGACCCCCCACAGGGGACAGTCGTTCACCCCTCCACTTT.

There are a few counts of this clone. The J gene is TRBJ1-1, the V gene TRBV28; D uncertain. The CDR3 spans 12 residues. Germline V CDR1 and CDR2: MDHEN, SYDVKM. V lost 8 bases to trimming and J lost 4 bases, with 11 bases between them. CDR3 in amino acids: CASFERATEAFF. CDR3 nucleotides: TGTGCCAGCTTCGAGAGGGCCACTGAAGCTTTCTTT.

This chain connects TRBV7-2 to TRBJ2-3, with TRBD2 matching over 11 bases. With 5 bases clipped from V and 5 bases from J, the junction kept 6 bases outside the gene matches. The CDR3 extends over 15 amino acids. Germline assignment: CDR1 SGHTA and CDR2 FQGNSA. The CDR3 protein is CASSLTSGNGDTQYF. The CDR3 DNA reads as TGTGCCAGCAGCCTGACTAGCGGGAATGGAGATACGCAGTATTTT.